This entry lists 20 T cell receptor beta chains sequenced from one sample in a study of T cells in localized non-small cell lung cancer. Here immunoSEQ multiplex PCR was the method, and the copy in TCRdb shows in-frame clones only, minus some. The table lists thousands of clones, around 36% of them singletons. The sample consisted of normal lung tissue next to the tumor, taken before any cancer treatment. These receptors all stem from a woman between 40 and 69 years old with stage I lung adenocarcinoma.

This clone qualifies as medium-sized (0.01 to 0.1%). The V gene is TRBV4-1, the J gene TRBJ1-4; 7 bases are shared with TRBD1. From germline, CDR1 is MGHRA and CDR2 YSYEKL. J was trimmed by 3 bases and V by 3 bases; bases with no gene match: 7. This CDR3 has 16 amino acids. The DNA of the CDR3 is TGCGCCAGCAGCCAGCCACTTCAGGGGGCTAATGAAAAACTGTTTTTT. This translates into CASSQPLQGANEKLFF.

This clone has only a few counts. The chain joins TRBV14 to TRBJ2-5; the match to TRBD2 covers 13 bases. CDR1 is SGHDN, CDR2 FVKESK, per germline. The CDR3 contains 16 residues. V lost 5 bases, J lost 4 bases, and 7 bases stayed unmatched. The chain's CDR3 is CASSYWTSGSGETQYF. The CDR3, as DNA: TGTGCCAGCAGCTACTGGACTAGCGGGAGCGGAGAGACCCAGTACTTC.

The genes are TRBV18 and TRBJ2-2; 7 bases match TRBD1. The DNA end lines up better with TRBJ1-3; the J call may be wrong. The germline CDR1 and CDR2 sequences are KGHSH and LQKENI. The CDR3 consists of 15 residues. In DNA, the CDR3 is TGTGCCAGCTCACCGGGGACAGCCTCTGGAAACACCATATATTTT. This codes for CASSPGTASGNTIYF.

This clone was recorded only once. The V call is TRBV28, the J call TRBJ1-5; possibly TRBD1 for D (6 bases). This CDR3 is built from 20 residues. V was shortened by 2 bases and J by 1 base, with 24 bases between the two germline ends. Looked up from germline, CDR1 is MDHEN and CDR2 is SYDVKM. CDR3 in amino acids: CASSLDDAGAMRRSNQPQHF. CDR3 sequence (DNA): TGTGCCAGCAGTTTAGACGACGCGGGGGCGATGAGGAGGAGCAATCAGCCCCAGCATTTT.

This clone was detected only a few times. The genes are TRBV15 and TRBJ1-4; 7 bases agree with TRBD1. The CDR3 runs to 15 residues. The germline gives CDR1 LNHNV, CDR2 YYDKDF (reference sequence). V trimming: 0 bases; J trimming: 8 bases; junction bases outside the gene matches: 6. The CDR3 bases are TGTGCCACCAGCAGAGAGACAGGGCGGGGGGAAAAACTGTTTTTT. Translation gives CATSRETGRGEKLFF.

The rearrangement uses TRBV29-1 and TRBJ2-7; 11 bases match TRBD2. This CDR3 is built from 19 residues. Germline V gene data show CDR1 as SQVTM and CDR2 as ANQGSEA. Unmatched junction bases numbered 23, after V lost 3 bases and J lost 7 bases. The CDR3 protein is CSVDWLRTSGRPPPGEQYF. Here the CDR3 DNA reads TGCAGCGTTGATTGGTTAAGGACTAGCGGGCGTCCCCCACCGGGTGAGCAGTACTTC.

The chain is built from TRBV18 and TRBJ2-3; 7 bases align to TRBD1. The CDR3 length is 15 residues. From germline, CDR1 is KGHSH and CDR2 LQKENI. V lost 6 bases to trimming and J lost 0 bases; unmatched junction nucleotides: 6. The CDR3 bases are TGTGCCAGCTCCTCCTCACAGGGGAGCACAGATACGCAGTATTTT. It translates to CASSSSQGSTDTQYF. Full variable domain (remainder filled in from reference TRBV18 and TRBJ2-3): NAGVMQNPRHLVRRRGQEARLRCSPMKGHSHVYWYRQLPEEGLKFMVYLQKENIIDESGMPKERFSAEFPKEGPSILRIQQVVRGDSAAYFCASSSSQGSTDTQYFGPGTRLTVL.

This clone is medium-sized in the sample. The V and J genes are TRBV9 and TRBJ2-2; possibly TRBD2 for D (7 bases). The germline CDR1 and CDR2 sequences are SGDLS and YYNGEE. V lost 3 bases and J lost 5, with 17 bases in between. The CDR3 is made up of 16 amino acids. CDR3 region: CASSDRGGRETGELFF. CDR3 bases: TGTGCCAGCAGCGACCGAGGGGGGCGGGAGACCGGGGAGCTGTTTTTT. Full variable domain (remainder filled in from reference TRBV9 and TRBJ2-2): DSGVTQTPKHLITATGQRVTLRCSPRSGDLSVYWYQQSLDQGLQFLIQYYNGEERAKGNILERFSAQQFPDLHSELNLSSLELGDSALYFCASSDRGGRETGELFFGEGSRLTVL.

This clone was seen only a few times. The chain uses TRBV11-3 and TRBJ2-2; possibly TRBD2 for D (5 bases). The germline V gene has CDR1 SGHNT and CDR2 YENEEA. V lost 5 bases and J lost 3, with 13 bases in between. This CDR3 comprises 15 residues. This CDR3 reads CASSQVGADTGELFF. CDR3 coding DNA: TGTGCCAGCAGCCAAGTCGGAGCGGACACCGGGGAGCTGTTTTTT.

The sample holds a few counts of this clone. V is TRBV6-8 and J is TRBJ2-7; tentative D call: TRBD2 (5 bases). This CDR3 has 16 residues. CDR1 MNHGY and CDR2 SAAAGT come from the germline V gene. V was pared by 5 bases and J by 2 bases, with 19 bases between. For the CDR3, the DNA is TGTGCCAGCAGTAAAGGATATCAGGACTCAACCTACGAGCAGTACTTC. Protein: CASSKGYQDSTYEQYF.

The chain carries TRBV28 and TRBJ1-3; D remains ambiguous. The V gene lost 6 bases and the J gene lost 7 bases, with 10 bases spanning the gap. From germline, CDR1 is MDHEN and CDR2 SYDVKM. The CDR3 loop spans 12 amino acids. CDR3 DNA: TGTGCCAGCAGCCGCATTATCAACACCATATATTTT. Its protein is CASSRIINTIYF.

V usage is TRBV2 and J usage is TRBJ2-7; TRBD2 is a possible D gene (5 bases). This CDR3 is built from 14 residues. V was clipped by 6 bases and J by 9 bases, with 21 bases between them. Germline loops: CDR1 SNHLY, CDR2 FYNNEI. The CDR3 sequence: CASSAGPLREGQYF. CDR3 coding DNA: TGTGCCAGCAGCGCGGGCCCCCTGCGAGAGGGGCAGTACTTC.

This clone is labeled as large. The chain joins TRBV9 to TRBJ2-1; the match to TRBD2 covers 9 bases. The CDR3 length is 16 residues. Unmatched junction bases numbered 11, after V lost 3 bases and J lost 7 bases. The germline gives CDR1 SGDLS, CDR2 YYNGEE. The CDR3 reads CASSGSGSGRFNEQFF. CDR3 DNA sequence: TGTGCCAGCAGCGGTAGCGGGAGCGGACGATTTAATGAGCAGTTCTTC.

CDR3 residues: CASSGLADRGFEKLFF. The DNA for the CDR3 is TGTGCCAGTAGTGGGCTCGCGGACAGGGGATTTGAAAAACTGTTTTTT. The chain employs TRBV19 and TRBJ1-4, with 9 positions matching TRBD1. V lost 5 bases to trimming and J lost 7 bases; unmatched junction nucleotides: 11. There are 16 residues in the CDR3. Germline-derived CDR1 and CDR2 are LNHDA and SQIVND (reference sequence).

There are a few counts of this clone. The chain uses TRBV10-2 and TRBJ2-1; TRBD2 aligns across 10 bases. Germline V CDR1 and CDR2: WSHSY, SAAADI. The trim removed 4 bases at V and 2 bases at J, leaving 8 bases unmatched. The CDR3 totals 17 residues. CDR3 nucleotides: TGCGCCAGCAGTGGAGCCTTAGGACTAGCGGCCTACAATGAGCAGTTCTTC. It yields the protein CASSGALGLAAYNEQFF.

This clone was seen only once. CDR3 sequence: CASSSRGTDTQYF. CDR3 nucleotides: TGTGCCAGCAGTTCCCGGGGCACAGATACGCAGTATTTT. This chain joins TRBV28 and TRBJ2-3; D is unclear. The CDR3 spans 13 residues. V dropped 4 bases and J dropped 1 base, with 6 bases sitting between them. Germline CDR1 MDHEN, CDR2 SYDVKM.

CDR3 bases: TGTGCCAGCTCCCGTAGGACAGGGGAGGATCAGCCCCAGCATTTT. Protein: CASSRRTGEDQPQHF. This sequence joins TRBV18 and TRBJ1-5, with 9 bases lining up with TRBD1. V dropped 6 bases and J dropped 5; count of bases not matched to a gene: 8. The length of the CDR3 is 15 residues. Germline V gene data show CDR1 as KGHSH and CDR2 as LQKENI.

The chain joins TRBV2 to TRBJ2-1; 9 bases match TRBD2. This CDR3 region has 12 residues. Germline V CDR1 and CDR2: SNHLY, FYNNEI. The V gene end was trimmed by 5 bases and the J gene end by 15 bases; junction bases not matched to a gene: 8. CDR3 bases: TGTGCCAGCAGTCTGCGGGAGGGCCGATCGTTCTTC. It codes for CASSLREGRSFF.

V is TRBV19 and J is TRBJ2-7; no firm D call. Germline-derived CDR1 and CDR2 are LNHDA and SQIVND (reference sequence). The CDR3 has 11 residues. Trimming left V 7 bases short and J 6 bases short, with 10 bases between. CDR3 in DNA: TGTGCCAGTAAAATGGGGTCCGAGCAGTACTTC. This translates into CASKMGSEQYF.

This clone has a handful of counts. The chain is built from TRBV11-3 and TRBJ1-1; a possible D gene is TRBD1 (5 bases). This CDR3 is built from 16 residues. Trimming stripped 5 bases from V and 0 bases from J, with 16 bases between. Germline values: CDR1 SGHNT, CDR2 YENEEA. The CDR3 region is CASSPRAGYMNTEAFF. The CDR3 DNA follows: TGTGCCAGCAGCCCCAGGGCAGGCTACATGAACACTGAAGCTTTCTTT.